This T cell receptor beta chain derives from a study of CD8 T cells in Susac syndrome. Overall study findings and caveats: In its TCR sequencing and HLA analysis, the study acknowledged that the number of individuals was relatively small.

To note about this clonotype: The antigen is undetermined.

Reverse transcription of roughly 0.5 to 1 ug RNA was carried out with random hexamers. Each CDR3 protein is one row after TCRdb ran MiXCR on the immunoSEQ multiplex PCR reads. The sample holds around 270,000 distinct CDR3 sequences, approximately 85% seen once. From germline, CDR1 is MDHEN and CDR2 SYDVKM. Trimming removed 5 bases from V and 4 bases from J; junction bases left unmatched: 7. The CDR3 spans 16 residues. The receptor was derived from a human donor with multiple sclerosis. This chain connects TRBV28 to TRBJ2-5, with 13 bases that match TRBD2. Specimen: CD8+ T cells from PBMCs. As DNA, the CDR3 is TGTGCCAGCAGTCCGCGGACTAGCGGGAGACGAGAGACCCAGTACTTC. Protein product: CASSPRTSGRRETQYF. Complete variable domain (other parts from reference TRBV28 and TRBJ2-5): DVKVTQSSRYLVKRTGEKVFLECVQDMDHENMFWYRQDPGLGLRLIYFSYDVKMKEKGDIPEGYSVSREKKERFSLILESASTNQTSMYLCASSPRTSGRRETQYFGPGTRLLVL.